These T cell receptor beta chains were read from a single sample in a study of shared clonotypes between healthy human individuals. Assay: immunoSEQ multiplex PCR; the TCRdb copy retains only in-frame clones and omits some. The data contain some 2,000,000 clones, around 95% of them singletons. Sequenced: naive CD4+ T cells sorted from blood. Receptors were obtained from a man younger than 30 in good health. Each CDR3 is given with its conserved first and last residue. The D gene is left open where the match is weak. The size field is filled for only some rows; it gives once, few, many or a size class.

size | J | V | D | DNA | CDR3
once | TRBJ1-1 | TRBV7-2 | NA | TGTGCCAGCAGCTTAGGGGGGGCCACTGAAGCTTTCTTT | CASSLGGATEAFF
NA | TRBJ1-4 | TRBV30 | NA | TGTGCCTATCTAGGTAATAGACAGGCGGATGAAAAACTGTTTTTT | CAYLGNRQADEKLFF
NA | TRBJ1-2 | TRBV6-1 | NA | TGTGCCAGCAGTGACTGGGGAATTAGCTATGGCTACACCTTC | CASSDWGISYGYTF
NA | TRBJ2-5 | TRBV6-6 | NA | TGTGCCAGCAATATGAGACCCCTGTACCAAGAGACCCAGTACTTC | CASNMRPLYQETQYF
NA | TRBJ1-2 | TRBV21-1 | NA | TGTGCCAGCAGCTCACTCCGGGACAGCTATGGCTACACCTTC | CASSSLRDSYGYTF
NA | TRBJ2-7 | TRBV28 | NA | TGTGCCAGCAGTTTGGGCAGGTCCTACGAGCAGTACTTC | CASSLGRSYEQYF
once | TRBJ2-5 | TRBV18 | NA | TGTGCCAGCTCACCCCCTTCGGTACAAGAGACCCAGTACTTC | CASSPPSVQETQYF
NA | TRBJ2-3 | TRBV28 | NA | TGTGCCAGCAGTCAGAACACAGATACGCAGTATTTT | CASSQNTDTQYF
NA | TRBJ2-5 | TRBV5-4 | NA | TGTGCCAGCAGCTTGGGGGCAGCGAATCGTCAAGAGACCCAGTACTTC | CASSLGAANRQETQYF
once | TRBJ1-1 | TRBV6-8 | TRBD1 | TGTGCCAGCAGTTACTCGGACAGGCCGGGCAGGGAAGTGAACACTGAAGCTTTCTTT | CASSYSDRPGREVNTEAFF
NA | TRBJ1-2 | TRBV28 | TRBD1 | TGTGCCAGCAGACTTCCGGGACAGGGCTATGGCTACACCTTC | CASRLPGQGYGYTF
NA | TRBJ2-3 | TRBV9 | NA | TGTGCCAGCAGCGTAGCCGTTGCAGATACGCAGTATTTT | CASSVAVADTQYF
NA | TRBJ1-1 | TRBV10-3 | NA | TGTGCCATCAGTGAAAACAGACTCACTGAAGCTTTCTTT | CAISENRLTEAFF
NA | TRBJ2-7 | TRBV7-2 | TRBD1 | TGTGCCAGCAGCCTTAGACAGGGGGCAGGGGAGCAGTACTTC | CASSLRQGAGEQYF
NA | TRBJ1-4 | TRBV6-5 | NA | TGTGCCAGCAGTGCCGACCGGTCAACTAATGAAAAACTGTTTTTT | CASSADRSTNEKLFF
few | TRBJ2-2 | TRBV5-1 | NA | TGCGCCAGCAGCTTGGCTCAGAACACCGGGGAGCTGTTTTTT | CASSLAQNTGELFF
NA | TRBJ2-1 | TRBV6-6 | NA | TGTGCCAGCAGTTCCCCTTTGACGGCCCGTGTCACGCAGTTCTTC | CASSSPLTARVTQFF
few | TRBJ2-7 | TRBV7-2 | TRBD2 | TGTGCCAGCAGCTTAGACCTAGGCTATAGTGCGGGGGACTACGAGCAGTACTTC | CASSLDLGYSAGDYEQYF
NA | TRBJ1-5 | TRBV11-2 | TRBD1 | TGTGCCAGCAGCTTAGGGACAGGGATTCAGCCCCAGCATTTT | CASSLGTGIQPQHF
NA | TRBJ1-1 | TRBV5-4 | NA | TGTGCCAGCAGCTTGAGGGACTCGGGCACTGAAGCTTTCTTT | CASSLRDSGTEAFF
NA | TRBJ2-5 | TRBV5-5 | NA | TGTGCCAGCAGCTTCCGAGACGGGGAAATTCAAGAGACCCAGTACTTC | CASSFRDGEIQETQYF
once | TRBJ1-2 | TRBV5-6 | TRBD1 | TGTGCCAGCAGCTTGATAAGGGACAGGGCCAACTATGGCTACACCTTC | CASSLIRDRANYGYTF